Shown below are 9 T cell receptor beta chains from a single sample sequenced in a study of radiation and T cells in renal cell carcinoma. Time point denoted: blood 4 weeks post-SBRT, at nephrectomy. Treatment denoted: 15 Gy SBRT to primary tumor, nephrectomy 4 weeks later. Profiling relied on immunoSEQ multiplex PCR, and the TCRdb table lists in-frame clones only, not all of them. The repertoire holds about 150,000 clones, with approximately 86% as singletons. The sample was blood, taken from a patient whose treatment included radiotherapy and nephrectomy. The receptors come from a woman between 50 and 59 years old with renal cell carcinoma.

As DNA, the CDR3 is TGTGCCAGCAGTTTGGCCCCCGGGACCGGGGAGCTGTTTTTT. Amino acids: CASSLAPGTGELFF. The rearrangement joins TRBV28 to TRBJ2-2, with D uncertain. The CDR3 length is 14 residues. V lost 3 bases to trimming and J lost 5 bases, with 10 bases between them. Germline loops: CDR1 MDHEN, CDR2 SYDVKM.

The rearrangement links TRBV5-5 to TRBJ2-7; 8 positions match TRBD1. Trimming took 4 bases from V and 3 from J; bases not matched to a gene: 0. Germline V gene data show CDR1 as SGHKS and CDR2 as YYEKEE (reference sequence). The CDR3 is 12 amino acids. The CDR3 sequence is CASSGQGYEQYF. CDR3 in DNA: TGTGCCAGCAGCGGACAGGGCTACGAGCAGTACTTC.

The J gene is TRBJ2-2, the V gene TRBV5-1; TRBD2 might be the D (6 bases). Germline CDR1 is SGHRS and CDR2 is YFSETQ. Trimming took off 4 bases at V and 7 bases at J, with 32 bases between the two ends. The CDR3 has 20 residues. CDR3 amino acids: CASSHLPLAPGERFDGELFF. DNA of the CDR3: TGCGCCAGCAGCCACCTGCCCCTAGCGCCGGGCGAACGATTCGACGGGGAGCTGTTTTTT.

This clone appeared a single time. The chain couples TRBV7-2 to TRBJ2-1, with D possibly being TRBD1 or TRBD2 (6 bases each). Per germline, CDR1 SGHTA and CDR2 FQGNSA. This CDR3 spans 16 amino acids. The V end lost 2 bases, the J end lost 1 base, and 12 bases lay between the germline ends. The CDR3 is CASSLSRGLSYNEQFF. The DNA for the CDR3 is TGTGCCAGCAGCTTAAGCAGGGGACTTTCCTACAATGAGCAGTTCTTC.

The V and J genes are TRBV11-3 and TRBJ2-7, with 7 positions matching TRBD1. The V gene end was trimmed by 6 bases and the J gene end by 2 bases; junction bases not matched to a gene: 4. This CDR3 has 13 residues. Germline V gene sequence: CDR1 SGHNT, CDR2 YENEEA. CDR3 coding DNA: TGTGCCAGCAGTACCGGGACAGCCTACGAGCAGTACTTC. Protein: CASSTGTAYEQYF.

In DNA form, the CDR3 reads TGTGCCAGCAGCGCGCTAGCGGGGGGATACAATGAGCAGTTCTTC. It specifies CASSALAGGYNEQFF. The V and J genes are TRBV9 and TRBJ2-1; 11 bases are shared with TRBD2. J was trimmed by 4 bases and V by 3 bases; bases with no gene match: 3. The CDR3 runs to 15 residues. The germline gives CDR1 SGDLS, CDR2 YYNGEE.

This rearrangement joins TRBV2 to TRBJ2-5; 12 nucleotides match TRBD2. The CDR3 extends over 14 amino acids. V shed 5 bases and J 6 bases; nucleotides not matched to a gene: 4. Germline V gene data show CDR1 as SNHLY and CDR2 as FYNNEI. As DNA, the CDR3 is TGTGCCAGCAGTCTAGCGGGGGGGACAAAGACCCAGTACTTC. Translation: CASSLAGGTKTQYF.

The chain has TRBV29-1 and TRBJ1-2; tentatively, D is TRBD1 (6 bases). CDR1 and CDR2 from the germline V gene are SQVTM and ANQGSEA. The CDR3 consists of 12 residues. V lost 7 bases to trimming and J lost 4 bases, with 13 bases between them. The CDR3 nucleotides are TGCAGCGCAAGGACAGAAGGCTATGGCTACACCTTC. It codes for CSARTEGYGYTF.

The chain recombines TRBV27 with TRBJ2-7; D unclear. Germline V lookup: CDR1 MNHEY, CDR2 SMNVEV (reference sequence). This CDR3 has 14 amino acids. The germline V and J ends were trimmed by 5 bases and 6 bases, with 17 bases remaining between them. CDR3 protein: CASSPSPLLGEQYF. CDR3 DNA: TGTGCCAGCAGTCCTAGTCCACTCCTCGGCGAGCAGTACTTC.